This record looks at one T cell receptor beta chain sequence and its context. Its antigen is unidentified. Sequencing was performed with immunoSEQ multiplex PCR; in TCRdb, only in-frame clones are kept and a portion is missing. Among some 110,000 clones listed, approximately 90% were seen once. The source of the sample is a study of T cell responses to AZD1222 COVID-19 vaccine. Study-level findings and limits: Per reports, nearly half of all spike-specific TCRs target regions that are unmutated in variants. Receipt of two AZD1222 doses was followed by a rise in Spike-specific TCR breadth and depth.

The CDR3 is 15 amino acids. V lost 2 bases to trimming and J lost 0 bases, with 8 bases between them. CDR1 is MNHEY, CDR2 SVGAGI, per germline. Sequenced here: peripheral blood, sampled on day 0 of AZD1222 vaccination. The clonotype comes from an adult in good health. This chain uses TRBV6-5 with TRBJ1-3, with no clear D. CDR3 sequence reads: CASSYGGSSGNTIYF. The CDR3 nucleotides are TGTGCCAGCAGTTACGGAGGGAGCTCTGGAAACACCATATATTTT.